The rows below give T cell receptor beta chains drawn from one sample of a study of cytotoxic CD8 clonotypes in ibrutinib-treated CLL. Repertoires were generated with immunoSEQ multiplex PCR, while TCRdb's copy carries only in-frame clones and drops some. The sample includes about 140,000 clones, more than 85% of them seen just once. The sample consisted of PBMCs, taken after 12 months of ibrutinib treatment. Receptors were obtained from a human donor with chronic lymphocytic leukemia. The CDR3 runs from the conserved cysteine through the conserved F or W. A D gene is named only where the DNA matches it firmly. Not every row has a clone size; where given, it reads once, few, many or a size class.

j_call v_call clone_size d_call cdr3_aa cdr3_nt
TRBJ2-7 TRBV9 NA NA CASSVSGGGSYEQYF TGTGCCAGCAGCGTGTCCGGAGGAGGGTCCTACGAGCAGTACTTC
TRBJ2-7 TRBV7-2 NA TRBD2 CASSLSGTSGYEQYF TGTGCCAGCAGCTTATCGGGGACTAGCGGCTACGAGCAGTACTTC
TRBJ2-7 TRBV11-2 NA TRBD2 CASSLFPKAGPYEQYF TGTGCCAGCAGCTTATTTCCAAAAGCGGGGCCCTACGAGCAGTACTTC
TRBJ2-1 TRBV6-5 NA TRBD1 CASSYTGGRNNEQFF TGTGCCAGCAGTTACACAGGGGGCAGGAACAATGAGCAGTTCTTC
TRBJ2-7 TRBV14 NA NA CASSQALEQYF TGTGCCAGCAGCCAAGCGCTCGAGCAGTACTTC
TRBJ2-4 TRBV7-2 NA NA CASSLGRYPTDIQYF TGTGCCAGCAGCTTAGGGAGATACCCCACGGACATTCAGTACTTC
TRBJ2-1 TRBV7-2 NA TRBD2 CASSLLAGAGFNEQFF TGTGCCAGCAGCTTATTAGCGGGAGCCGGATTCAATGAGCAGTTCTTC
TRBJ1-5 TRBV28 NA TRBD1 CASRPTGALQPQHF TGTGCCAGCAGACCCACAGGGGCTTTACAGCCCCAGCATTTT
TRBJ1-4 TRBV2 NA NA CASVRGEGEKLFF TGTGCCAGCGTCCGGGGGGAAGGGGAAAAACTGTTTTTT
TRBJ2-1 TRBV7-2 NA NA CASSSRQTASIEQFF TGTGCCAGCAGCTCACGGCAGACAGCTTCAATTGAGCAGTTCTTC
TRBJ1-1 TRBV2 NA NA CASSEEESGEAFF TGTGCCAGCAGTGAGGAGGAATCCGGTGAAGCTTTCTTT
TRBJ2-7 TRBV30 NA NA CAWSLAGQGYEQYF TGTGCCTGGAGTTTAGCGGGACAGGGCTACGAGCAGTACTTC
TRBJ1-5 TRBV28 NA NA CASSLWTDPNQPQHF TGTGCCAGCAGTTTATGGACAGATCCCAATCAGCCCCAGCATTTT
TRBJ2-7 TRBV7-9 NA NA CASSLVELGPDEQYF TGTGCCAGCAGCTTAGTAGAACTCGGCCCTGACGAGCAGTACTTC
TRBJ2-3 TRBV5-4 NA TRBD2 CASSPWEGHGTQYF TGTGCCAGCAGCCCTTGGGAGGGGCACGGTACGCAGTATTTT
TRBJ2-6 TRBV6-5 NA NA CASSYSADSGANVLTF TGTGCCAGCAGTTACTCAGCTGACTCTGGGGCCAACGTCCTGACTTTC
TRBJ2-5 TRBV7-8 NA NA CASSTSGPLKETQYF TGTGCCAGCAGTACCTCCGGGCCCCTTAAAGAGACCCAGTACTTC
TRBJ1-3 TRBV30 NA NA CAWSIGQGMGNTIYF TGTGCCTGGAGTATAGGCCAAGGGATGGGTAACACCATATATTTT
TRBJ1-1 TRBV19 NA TRBD1 CASSSSGGRTEAFF TGTGCCAGTAGTTCATCAGGGGGAAGGACTGAAGCTTTCTTT
TRBJ1-1 TRBV18 NA TRBD1 CASLDRGDTEAFF TGTGCCAGCCTCGACAGGGGGGACACTGAAGCTTTCTTT
TRBJ2-3 TRBV7-3 once NA CASSQSTRPRGPSTDTQYF TGTGCCAGCAGCCAAAGCACTCGTCCGCGGGGGCCTAGCACAGATACGCAGTATTTT
TRBJ2-2 TRBV5-1 NA TRBD1 CASSSTGDGGELFF TGCGCCAGCAGCTCGACAGGGGATGGTGGGGAGCTGTTTTTT
TRBJ2-7 TRBV27 NA TRBD1 CASSPPDRVEQYF TGTGCCAGCAGTCCTCCGGACAGGGTGGAGCAGTACTTC
TRBJ1-4 TRBV2 NA NA CASSEANGGDEKLFF TGTGCCAGCAGTGAAGCCAATGGAGGGGATGAAAAACTGTTTTTT
TRBJ2-3 TRBV18 NA NA CASSPSTDTQYF TGTGCCAGCTCACCGAGCACAGATACGCAGTATTTT
TRBJ1-5 TRBV7-2 once TRBD1 CASSPAGQGANQPQHF TGTGCCAGCAGCCCCGCGGGACAGGGGGCGAATCAGCCCCAGCATTTT
TRBJ2-1 TRBV28 NA TRBD2 CASSSTGTSDNEQFF TGTGCCAGCAGTTCAACCGGGACTAGCGACAATGAGCAGTTCTTC
TRBJ2-7 TRBV21-1 NA NA CASVLKFNAYEQYF TGTGCCAGCGTTCTCAAGTTTAATGCCTACGAGCAGTACTTC
TRBJ1-5 TRBV28 NA TRBD1 CASSNQGAGQPQHF TGTGCCAGCAGTAATCAGGGGGCCGGGCAGCCCCAGCATTTT
TRBJ1-2 TRBV19 NA NA CASSFIGERGYGYTF TGTGCCAGTAGTTTTATAGGGGAGAGGGGATATGGCTACACCTTC